A single sample is the source of the 22 T cell receptor beta chains below, sequenced in a study of blood T cells in healthy people across ages. A second PCR, run for roughly 7 to 12 cycles, used a sample-barcoded 5' primer plus a J-beta primer mix. MiXCR, applied by TCRdb to the 5' RACE reads, yields one record per CDR3 protein. The table shows about 570,000 distinct CDR3 sequences, with 25% to 30% occurring only once. What was sequenced was blood. The receptors here all came from a woman between 65 and 79 years old in good health.

V is TRBV27 and J is TRBJ1-4; D gene uncertain. Trimming cost V 6 bases and J 7 bases, with 12 bases left between them. Germline CDR1 is MNHEY and CDR2 is SMNVEV (reference sequence). This CDR3 has 13 amino acids. The CDR3 is CASSQSRFEKLFF. CDR3 DNA: TGTGCCAGCAGCCAATCCCGGTTTGAAAAACTGTTTTTT.

The chain has TRBV15 and TRBJ2-5; tentative D call: TRBD2 (5 bases). CDR3 length: 14 residues. Germline CDR1 reads LNHNV; CDR2 reads YYDKDF (reference sequence). V lost 2 bases and J lost 3, with 10 bases in between. The DNA of the CDR3 is TGTGCCACCAGCAGATTCGGACTCGAAGAGACCCAGTACTTC. This sequence encodes CATSRFGLEETQYF.

This clonotype was counted at least ten times. The gene calls are TRBV9 and TRBJ2-1; D is undetermined. Germline V gene data show CDR1 as SGDLS and CDR2 as YYNGEE. V was clipped by 2 bases and J by 8 bases, with 17 bases between them. CDR3 size: 15 residues. CDR3 sequence (DNA): TGTGCCAGCAGCGTCGAAGGGATGGGTATCGATGAGCAGTTCTTC. Translation gives CASSVEGMGIDEQFF.

This clonotype has a handful of counts. The chain carries TRBV24-1 and TRBJ2-2; TRBD1 aligns across 9 bases. The J segment lost 0 bases and the V segment lost 5 bases, leaving 3 bases of the junction unmatched. The CDR3 extends over 16 amino acids. Germline CDR1 reads KGHDR; CDR2 reads SFDVKD. CDR3 amino acids: CATSGGTGTNTGELFF. The DNA of the CDR3 is TGTGCCACCAGTGGAGGGACAGGGACGAACACCGGGGAGCTGTTTTTT.

V usage is TRBV6-2 or TRBV6-3 and J usage is TRBJ2-5; D is unresolved. The germline CDR1 and CDR2 sequences are MNHEY and SVGEGT. Trimming cost V 2 bases and J 3 bases, with 10 bases left between them. The CDR3 covers 14 residues. CDR3 region: CASSYVSREETQYF. The CDR3 nucleotides read TGTGCCAGCAGTTACGTTAGCAGAGAAGAGACCCAGTACTTC.

This clonotype was seen only a few times. The chain joins TRBV7-2 to TRBJ1-3, with D hard to call. V was pared by 2 bases and J by 0 bases, with 8 bases between. Per the germline V gene, CDR1 is SGHTA and CDR2 is FQGNSA. The CDR3 totals 15 residues. CDR3 sequence (DNA): TGTGCCAGCAGCTTACCAGTGATCTCTGGAAACACCATATATTTT. It encodes CASSLPVISGNTIYF.

V gene TRBV7-2 combines with J gene TRBJ2-3, with 11 nucleotides matching TRBD2. Germline V CDR1 and CDR2: SGHTA, FQGNSA. The CDR3 is 16 amino acids. Trimming took 4 bases from V and 4 from J; bases not matched to a gene: 7. This CDR3 is CASSWGLAEIADTQYF. CDR3 nucleotide sequence: TGTGCCAGCAGCTGGGGACTAGCGGAGATAGCAGATACGCAGTATTTT. The full variable domain, with the rest looked up from reference TRBV7-2 and TRBJ2-3, is GAGVSQSPSNKVTEKGKDVELRCDPISGHTALYWYRQSLGQGLEFLIYFQGNSAPDKSGLPSDRFSAERTGGSVSTLTIQRTQQEDSAVYLCASSWGLAEIADTQYFGPGTRLTVL.

This clonotype has more than one count but fewer than ten. The rearrangement links TRBV6-5 to TRBJ1-4; TRBD1 might be the D (5 bases). Germline lookup yields CDR1 MNHEY and CDR2 SVGAGI. The CDR3 runs 14 residues. V lost 4 bases to trimming and J lost 1 base, with 7 bases between them. CDR3 sequence (DNA): TGTGCCAGCAGTTCCCAGGGAACTAATGAAAAACTGTTTTTT. This gives the protein CASSSQGTNEKLFF.

In this sample, this clonotype turned up many times. At one end, the junction sequence differs from germline, possibly due to a read error. The rearrangement joins TRBV6-2 or TRBV6-3 to TRBJ1-4; D might be TRBD1 (6 bases). The length of the CDR3 is 13 residues. Germline CDR1 is MNHEY and CDR2 is SVGEGT. CDR3 sequence: CASTKGHGPRGIF. Here the CDR3 DNA reads TGTGCCAGCACCAAGGGGCACGGCCCAAGGGGGATTTTT.

The table lists this clonotype with a few counts. The CDR3 sequence is CASRGTGIYEQYF. The CDR3 nucleotides are TGTGCCAGCAGGGGGACAGGGATATACGAGCAGTACTTC. The chain couples TRBV27 to TRBJ2-5; 9 bases fit TRBD1. The tail of the sequence fits TRBJ2-7 better, so the J call may be wrong. The CDR3 extends over 13 amino acids. CDR1 is MNHEY, CDR2 SMNVEV, per germline (reference sequence).

This clonotype showed up just a few times. This sequence joins TRBV19 and TRBJ2-1, with unresolved D. Per the germline V gene, CDR1 is LNHDA and CDR2 is SQIVND (reference sequence). Between the trimmed V and J ends, which lost 3 bases and 6 bases, there was a span of 9 bases. The CDR3 runs 13 residues. CDR3 nucleotides: TGTGCCAGTAGTATGGGCACATTCAATGAGCAGTTCTTC. Translated: CASSMGTFNEQFF.

This clonotype turned up a few times. The genes are TRBV27 and TRBJ1-2; D unresolved. Germline assignment: CDR1 MNHEY and CDR2 SMNVEV (reference sequence). CDR3 length: 14 amino acids. V lost 0 bases, J lost 1 base, and 6 bases lay in between. CDR3 nucleotides: TGTGCCAGCAGTTTATCTCGGCTTAACTATGGCTACACCTTC. This gives the protein CASSLSRLNYGYTF.

In regard to this clonotype: A read error may explain this, as a much larger clone is one base away. The rearrangement uses TRBV2 and TRBJ1-2, with a weak D call TRBD1 (5 bases). From germline, CDR1 is SNHLY and CDR2 FYNNEI. The CDR3 is 12 amino acids. The DNA for the CDR3 is TGTGCCAGCGGGGGAGGGACCTATGGCCACACCTTC. This codes for CASGGGTYGHTF.

The chain recombines TRBV7-3 with TRBJ1-5; D is ambiguous. The CDR3 length is 16 residues. V gave up 2 bases and J gave up 0 bases, with 11 bases separating them. The germline V gene encodes CDR1 SGHTA and CDR2 FQGTGA. Here the CDR3 DNA reads TGTGCCAGCAGCTTACCATGGAAATTTAGCAATCAGCCCCAGCATTTT. It encodes CASSLPWKFSNQPQHF.

The chain joins TRBV11-2 to TRBJ2-3; either TRBD1 or TRBD2 may fit D (5 bases each). Germline-derived CDR1 and CDR2 are SGHAT and FQNNGV. The CDR3 contains 15 residues. V was shortened by 6 bases and J by 6 bases, with 19 bases between the two germline ends. This CDR3 is CASSPEGRSSDTQYF. CDR3 nucleotides: TGTGCCAGCAGTCCAGAGGGACGCTCTTCCGATACGCAGTATTTT.

This clonotype was detected a few times. J is TRBJ2-2 and V is TRBV27; tentative D call: TRBD2 (5 bases). The V gene's germline CDR1 is MNHEY and CDR2 SMNVEV (reference sequence). This CDR3 region has 14 residues. V was shortened by 5 bases and J by 3 bases, with 10 bases between the two germline ends. For the CDR3, the DNA is TGTGCCAGCAGTGGAACTAGAGACACCGGGGAGCTGTTTTTT. Its protein is CASSGTRDTGELFF.

The chain employs TRBV10-3 and TRBJ2-7; either TRBD1 or TRBD2 may supply D (5 bases each). Trimming took 7 bases from V and 2 from J, leaving 12 bases between them. The CDR3 length is 13 residues. Germline CDR1 ENHRY, CDR2 SYGVKD. CDR3 sequence (DNA): TGTGCCATCATTCCCGGGACCCCCTACGAGCAGTACTTC. It codes for CAIIPGTPYEQYF.

This clonotype was counted between two and nine times. The chain employs TRBV6-2 or TRBV6-3 and TRBJ2-1; possible D gene TRBD2, 5 bases. In germline, CDR1 is MNHEY, CDR2 SVGEGT. The CDR3 is 15 residues long. Trimming left V 6 bases short and J 8 bases short, with 20 bases between. CDR3 region: CASSIPGRSTDEQFF. The CDR3 DNA reads as TGTGCCAGCAGCATCCCGGGAAGATCTACCGATGAGCAGTTCTTC.

Notes on this clonotype: Given a much more abundant clone one base away, this may be a read error. The chain couples TRBV3-1 to TRBJ2-2, with 7 bases aligning to TRBD1. V lost 5 bases and J lost 7; bases outside the gene matches: 7. The germline V gene has CDR1 LGHDT and CDR2 YNNKEL (reference sequence). This CDR3 spans 14 amino acids. The CDR3 loop is CASSWTGSIGELFF. The DNA for the CDR3 is TGTGCCAGCAGCTGGACAGGAAGCATCGGGGAGCTGTTTTTT.

With respect to this clonotype: A much larger clone is a single base away; this may be a read error. The chain couples TRBV9 to TRBJ1-1, with D maybe TRBD1 (5 bases). This CDR3 comprises 13 residues. The V end was cut by 7 bases, the J end by 0 bases, with 10 bases between. CDR1 is SGDLS and CDR2 is YYNGEE in the germline V gene. The CDR3 region has the DNA TGTGCCAGCGGCCAAGGGGTGAACACTGAAGCTTTCTTT. Protein: CASGQGVNTEAFF.

This clonotype was found a few times. V gene TRBV10-3 combines with J gene TRBJ2-5; perhaps TRBD1 as D (6 bases). CDR1 is ENHRY, CDR2 SYGVKD, per germline. Deletions cut 4 bases from V and 2 bases from J, with 8 bases between. CDR3 size: 13 residues. In DNA form, the CDR3 reads TGTGCCATCAGTGTAGGACAGCAAGAGACCCAGTACTTC. Translating gives CAISVGQQETQYF.

The V and J genes are TRBV18 and TRBJ1-1; D is unclear. The V gene's germline CDR1 is KGHSH and CDR2 LQKENI. The CDR3 runs 16 residues. V lost 3 bases to trimming and J lost 3 bases, with 17 bases between them. The CDR3 is CASSPLDSLGDTEAFF. In DNA form, the CDR3 reads TGTGCCAGCTCACCCCTGGACTCCCTTGGGGACACTGAAGCTTTCTTT.